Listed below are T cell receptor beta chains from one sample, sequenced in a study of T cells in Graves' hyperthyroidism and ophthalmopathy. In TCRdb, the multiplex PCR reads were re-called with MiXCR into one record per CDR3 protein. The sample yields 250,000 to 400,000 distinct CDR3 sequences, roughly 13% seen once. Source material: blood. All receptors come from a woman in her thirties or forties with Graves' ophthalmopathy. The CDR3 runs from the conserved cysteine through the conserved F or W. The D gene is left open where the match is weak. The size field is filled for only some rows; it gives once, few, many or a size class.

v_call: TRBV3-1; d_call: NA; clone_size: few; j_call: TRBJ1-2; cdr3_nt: TGTGCCAGCAGCCAAGACTCAGGGTCAAATGGTTACACCTTC; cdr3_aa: CASSQDSGSNGYTF
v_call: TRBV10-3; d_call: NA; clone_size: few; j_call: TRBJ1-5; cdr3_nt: TGTGCCATCAGTGAGACGACAAATCAGCCCCAGCATTTT; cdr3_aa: CAISETTNQPQHF
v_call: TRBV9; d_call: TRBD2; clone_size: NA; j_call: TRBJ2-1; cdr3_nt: TGTGCCAGCAGCCTAACCGGGACTACTTACAATGAGCAGTTCTTC; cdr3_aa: CASSLTGTTYNEQFF
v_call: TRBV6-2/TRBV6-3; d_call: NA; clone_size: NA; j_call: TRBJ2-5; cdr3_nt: TGTGCCAGCAGTTACACGGCCCGGGATGGGGACCAAGAGACCCAGTACTTC; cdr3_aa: CASSYTARDGDQETQYF
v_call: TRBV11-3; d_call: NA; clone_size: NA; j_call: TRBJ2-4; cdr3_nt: TGTGCCAGCAGCAAAATTCAGGGAGGCAAAAACATTCAGTACTTC; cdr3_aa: CASSKIQGGKNIQYF
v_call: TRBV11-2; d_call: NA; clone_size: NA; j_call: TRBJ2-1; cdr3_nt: TGTGCCAGCAGCCTGGTTTCATTACAGTTTTACAATGAGCAGTTCTTC; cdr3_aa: CASSLVSLQFYNEQFF
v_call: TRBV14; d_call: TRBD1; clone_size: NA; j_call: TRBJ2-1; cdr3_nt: TGTGCCAGCAGCCAACGGACAGGGTGGAGCAATGAGCAGTTCTTC; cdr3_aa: CASSQRTGWSNEQFF
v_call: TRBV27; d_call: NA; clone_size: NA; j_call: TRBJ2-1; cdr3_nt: TGTGCCAGCTCCGGGTACAATGAGCAGTCCTTC; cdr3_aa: CASSGYNEQSF
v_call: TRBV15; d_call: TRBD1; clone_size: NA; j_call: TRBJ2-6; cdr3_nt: TGTGCCACCAGCAGAGTGCAGGGGGCTCCTGGGGCCAACGTCCTGACTTTC; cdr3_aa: CATSRVQGAPGANVLTF
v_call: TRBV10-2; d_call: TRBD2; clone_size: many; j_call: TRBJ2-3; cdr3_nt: TGCGCCAGCAGTCGACTAGCGGGGGGGCTAACAGATACGCAGTATTTT; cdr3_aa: CASSRLAGGLTDTQYF
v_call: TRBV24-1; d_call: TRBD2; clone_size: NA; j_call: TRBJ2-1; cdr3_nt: TGTGCCACCAGTGATTCATCAGCGGGGGTCTACAATGAGCAGTTCTTC; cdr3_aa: CATSDSSAGVYNEQFF
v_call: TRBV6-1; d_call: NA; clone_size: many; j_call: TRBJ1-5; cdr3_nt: TGTGCCAGCAGGAGGGGAACCGGGGATCAGCCCCAGCATTTT; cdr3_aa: CASRRGTGDQPQHF
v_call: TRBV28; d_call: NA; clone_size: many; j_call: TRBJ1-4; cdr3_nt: TGTGCCAGCAACCCCACAGGGATCTTGGAAAAACTGTTTTTT; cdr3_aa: CASNPTGILEKLFF
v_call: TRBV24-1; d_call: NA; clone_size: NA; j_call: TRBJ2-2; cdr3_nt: TGTGCCACCAGGGAACCGAACACCGGGGAGCTGTTTTTT; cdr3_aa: CATREPNTGELFF
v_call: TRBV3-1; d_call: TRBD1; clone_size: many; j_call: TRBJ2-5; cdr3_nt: TGTGCCAGCAGACAGGGGGCGAGAGAGACCCAGTACTTC; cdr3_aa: CASRQGARETQYF
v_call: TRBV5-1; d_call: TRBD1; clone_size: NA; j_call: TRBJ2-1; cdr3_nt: TGCGCCAGCAGCTCACTACAGGGGATCGTGGGCAATGAGCAGTTCTTC; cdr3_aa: CASSSLQGIVGNEQFF
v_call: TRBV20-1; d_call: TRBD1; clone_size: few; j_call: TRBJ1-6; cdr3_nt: TGCAGTGCTGGACAGGGGAGCTCCTATAATTCACCCCTCCACTTT; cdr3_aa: CSAGQGSSYNSPLHF
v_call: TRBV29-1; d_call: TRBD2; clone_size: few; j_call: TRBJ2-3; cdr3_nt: TGCAGCGCTGAGGGGGAAACTAGCGGGGAATACACAGATACGCAGTATTTT; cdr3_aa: CSAEGETSGEYTDTQYF
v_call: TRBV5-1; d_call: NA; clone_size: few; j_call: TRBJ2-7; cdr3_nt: TGCGCCAGCAGCTTGGAGGCAGGGATAACCTACGAGCAGTACTTC; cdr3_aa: CASSLEAGITYEQYF
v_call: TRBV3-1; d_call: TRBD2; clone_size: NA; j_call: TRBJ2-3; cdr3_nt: TGTGCCAGCAGCCAGAAGGGACTAGTACCCACAGATACGCAGTATTTT; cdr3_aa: CASSQKGLVPTDTQYF
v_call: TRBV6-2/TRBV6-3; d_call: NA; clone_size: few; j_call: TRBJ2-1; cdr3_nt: TGTGCCAGCAGTTACTCAGAGGTGCAGGGTTACAATGAGCAGTTCTTC; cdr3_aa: CASSYSEVQGYNEQFF
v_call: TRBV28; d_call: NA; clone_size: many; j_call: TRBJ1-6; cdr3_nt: TGTGCCAGCAGTCTCGGGGGACGAGTAGGTTCACCCCTCCACTTT; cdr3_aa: CASSLGGRVGSPLHF
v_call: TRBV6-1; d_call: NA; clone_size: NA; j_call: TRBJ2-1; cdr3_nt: TGTGCCAGCAGTCCCGGACAGGGGAAGGACGGGGGGGCCAGGAATGAGCAGTTCTTC; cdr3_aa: CASSPGQGKDGGARNEQFF
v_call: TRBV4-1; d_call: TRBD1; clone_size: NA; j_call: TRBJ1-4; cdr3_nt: TGCGCCAGCAGCCTTTGGACAGGGATTGATGAAAAACTGTTTTTT; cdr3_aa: CASSLWTGIDEKLFF
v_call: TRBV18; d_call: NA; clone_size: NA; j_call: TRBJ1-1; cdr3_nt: TGTGCCAGCTCACCGATTTCACAGATGAACACTGAAGCTTTCTTT; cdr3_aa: CASSPISQMNTEAFF
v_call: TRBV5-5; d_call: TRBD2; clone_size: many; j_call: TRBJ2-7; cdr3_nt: TGTGCCAGCAGCTTGGAGGCACTAGCGGGAGGCGAGCAGTACTTC; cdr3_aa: CASSLEALAGGEQYF
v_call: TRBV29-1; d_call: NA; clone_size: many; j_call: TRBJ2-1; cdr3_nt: TGCAGCGTTGCACCGGGACCAAACTCCTACAATGAGCAGTTCTTC; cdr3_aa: CSVAPGPNSYNEQFF
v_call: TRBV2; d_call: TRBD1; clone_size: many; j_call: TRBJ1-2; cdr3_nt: TGTGCCAGCAGTACCACCGCCGGGACAGGGTTCTATGGCTACACCTTC; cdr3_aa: CASSTTAGTGFYGYTF
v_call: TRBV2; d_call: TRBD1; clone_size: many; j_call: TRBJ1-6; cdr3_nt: TGTGCCAGCAGGAGGGACAGCCTACATAATTCACCCCTCCACTTT; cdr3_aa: CASRRDSLHNSPLHF
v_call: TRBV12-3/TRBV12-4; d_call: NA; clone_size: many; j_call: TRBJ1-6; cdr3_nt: TGTGCCAGCAGTTTAGGTAGTAATTCACCCCTCCACTTT; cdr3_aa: CASSLGSNSPLHF
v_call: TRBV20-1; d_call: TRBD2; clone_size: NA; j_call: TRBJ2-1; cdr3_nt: TGCAGTGCTAGTACCAGCGGGAGGTTGAATGAGCAGTTCTTC; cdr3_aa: CSASTSGRLNEQFF
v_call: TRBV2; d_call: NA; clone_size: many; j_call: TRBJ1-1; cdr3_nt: TGTGCCAGCTCAGGGGCTAATAATGAAGCTTTCTTT; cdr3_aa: CASSGANNEAFF
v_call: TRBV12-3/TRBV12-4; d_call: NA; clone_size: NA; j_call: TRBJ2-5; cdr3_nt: TGTGCCAGCAGTTTCAGGATCCAAGAGACCCAGTACTTC; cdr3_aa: CASSFRIQETQYF
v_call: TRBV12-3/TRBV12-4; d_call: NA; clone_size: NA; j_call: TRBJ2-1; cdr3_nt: TGTGCCAGCAGCCAAGATTCCGACCTAATAGGGCGGGATTTCTACAATGAGCGGTTCTTC; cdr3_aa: CASSQDSDLIGRDFYNERFF
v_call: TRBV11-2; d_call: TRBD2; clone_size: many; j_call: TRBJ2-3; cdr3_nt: TGTGCCAGCAGCTCTAGCGGTCGGCGAGACACAGATACGCAGTATTTT; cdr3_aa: CASSSSGRRDTDTQYF
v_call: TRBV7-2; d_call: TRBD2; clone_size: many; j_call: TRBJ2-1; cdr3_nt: TGTGCCTGCAGGGGCGGGGGGGCCGGAGTTACCTACAATGAGCAGTTCTTC; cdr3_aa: CACRGGGAGVTYNEQFF
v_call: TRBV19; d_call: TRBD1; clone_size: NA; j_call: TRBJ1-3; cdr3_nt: TGTGCCAGTAGTGCGACAGGGGCTGGAAACACCATATATTTT; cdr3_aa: CASSATGAGNTIYF
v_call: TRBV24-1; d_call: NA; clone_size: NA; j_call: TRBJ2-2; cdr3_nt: TGTGCCACCAGTGATTTGCGCACCGGGGAGCTGTTTTTT; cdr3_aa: CATSDLRTGELFF
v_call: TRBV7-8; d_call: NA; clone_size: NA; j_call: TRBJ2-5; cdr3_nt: TGTGCCAGCAGCTTTTTTGTCCAAGAGACCCAGTACTTC; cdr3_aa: CASSFFVQETQYF
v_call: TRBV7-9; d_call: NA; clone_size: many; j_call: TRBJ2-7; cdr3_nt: TGTGCCAGCAGCTTAGGTCGGACATCCTACGAGCAGTACTTC; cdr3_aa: CASSLGRTSYEQYF
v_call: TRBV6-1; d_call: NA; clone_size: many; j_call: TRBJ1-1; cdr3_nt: TGTGCCAGCAGCCCCCGGGGAAGGCCTGAAGCTTTCTTT; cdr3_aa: CASSPRGRPEAFF
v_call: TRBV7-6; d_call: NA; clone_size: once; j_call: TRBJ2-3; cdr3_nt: TGTGCCAGCAGCTCGGCAGTAGCCGGGAGTGTGAGCACAGATACGCAGTATTTT; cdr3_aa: CASSSAVAGSVSTDTQYF
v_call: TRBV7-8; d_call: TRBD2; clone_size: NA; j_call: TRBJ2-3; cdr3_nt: TGTGCCAGCAGCTTAGGGGGCGGGGGGGCCTTAGATACGCAGTATTTT; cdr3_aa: CASSLGGGGALDTQYF
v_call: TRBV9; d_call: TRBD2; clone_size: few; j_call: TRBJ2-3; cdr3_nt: TGTGCCAGCAGCGTAGAGGATAGCGGGACTGGGGGGTCCACAGATACGCAGTATTTT; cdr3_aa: CASSVEDSGTGGSTDTQYF
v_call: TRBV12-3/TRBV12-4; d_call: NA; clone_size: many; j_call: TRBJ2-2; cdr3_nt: TGTGCCAGCAGTTTGTCGGGGGCCGCCGGGGAGCTGTTTTTT; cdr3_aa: CASSLSGAAGELFF
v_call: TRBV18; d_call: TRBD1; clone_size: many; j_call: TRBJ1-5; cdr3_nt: TGTGCCAGCTCACCTGGACAGGGAACGGGACAGCCCCAGCATTTT; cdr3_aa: CASSPGQGTGQPQHF
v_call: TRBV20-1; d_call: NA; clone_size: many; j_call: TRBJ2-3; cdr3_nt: TGCAGTGCTAGGCCCGGGACAGATACGCAGTATTTT; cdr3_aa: CSARPGTDTQYF
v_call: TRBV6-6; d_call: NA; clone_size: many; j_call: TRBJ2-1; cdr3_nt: TGTGCCAGCAGTTACTCGATCTTGGGGGCCTACCTCAATGAGCAGTTCTTC; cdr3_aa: CASSYSILGAYLNEQFF
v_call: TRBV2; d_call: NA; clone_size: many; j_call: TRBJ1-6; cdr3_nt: TGTGCCAGCAGTGAAACGGTGAATTCACCCCTCCACTTT; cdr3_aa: CASSETVNSPLHF
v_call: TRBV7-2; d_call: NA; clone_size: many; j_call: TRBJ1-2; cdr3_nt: TGTGCCAGCAGCTTGGGCGCCTCGCGAGGCTACACCTTC; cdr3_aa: CASSLGASRGYTF
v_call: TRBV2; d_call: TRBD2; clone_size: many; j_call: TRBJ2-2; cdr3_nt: TGTGCCAGCAGTGAAGTAGCGGGAGGGCTCGGGAAGCTGTTTTTT; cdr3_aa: CASSEVAGGLGKLFF
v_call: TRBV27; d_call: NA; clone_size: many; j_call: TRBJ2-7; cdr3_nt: TGTGCCAGCAGTTTTTTTCAGGGGTCCTACGAGCAGTACTTC; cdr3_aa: CASSFFQGSYEQYF